This paragraph reports one T cell receptor (beta chain). The antigen is not known. Given a much more abundant clone one base away, this may be a read error. The blood RNA (from unsorted whole blood) was obtained, and germline DNA was also extracted. The sample comes from a study of tumor-infiltrating lymphocytes in primary liver carcinoma. Study background: Primary liver carcinoma in the patients was surgically resected. Donors had hepatocellular carcinoma or combined HCC and intrahepatic cholangiocarcinoma. Stage T1-T3 N0M0 tumors spanned about 4.2 to 10 cm.

Study observations and caveats: Tumor region pairs showed greater overlap than either tumor-adjacent or tumor-blood pairs did.

TCR beta cDNA was reverse-transcribed from 450 to 500 ng of total RNA. The reaction used a constant-region primer and ProtoScript II reverse transcriptase. Employing slightly modified ARM-PCR, three nested multiplex PCR rounds were run, and these gave rise to the TCR beta libraries. The study ran its first two PCR rounds for roughly 11 cycles each, using TRBV1-TRBV30 forward primers and a C-beta reverse primer. TCRdb re-called the multiplex PCR reads through MiXCR, storing one row per CDR3 protein. The sample yields fewer than 350,000 distinct CDR3 sequences, more than 55% seen once. V lost 2 bases and J 4 bases, leaving 11 bases between the germline ends. The CDR3 has 14 residues. The germline CDR1 and CDR2 sequences are MDHEN and SYDVKM.

This clonotype was sampled from a man between 40 and 49 years old with primary liver carcinoma and hepatitis B virus infection. The rearrangement uses TRBV28 and TRBJ2-5; a weak D match, TRBD2 (6 bases). Specimen: peripheral blood. The CDR3: CASSLLVGGETQYF. The CDR3 nucleotides are TGTGCCAGCAGTTTACTAGTGGGAGGAGAGACCCAGTACTTC.